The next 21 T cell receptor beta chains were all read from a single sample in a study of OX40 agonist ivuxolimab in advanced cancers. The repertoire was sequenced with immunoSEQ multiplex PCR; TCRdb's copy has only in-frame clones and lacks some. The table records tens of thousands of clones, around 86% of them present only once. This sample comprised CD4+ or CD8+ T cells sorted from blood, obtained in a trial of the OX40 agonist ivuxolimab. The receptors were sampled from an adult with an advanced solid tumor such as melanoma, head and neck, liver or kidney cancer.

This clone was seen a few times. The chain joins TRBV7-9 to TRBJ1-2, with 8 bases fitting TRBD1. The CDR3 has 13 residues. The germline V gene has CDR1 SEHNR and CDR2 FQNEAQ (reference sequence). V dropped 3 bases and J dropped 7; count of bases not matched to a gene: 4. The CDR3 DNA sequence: TGTGCCAGCAGCTTCCCACAGGGGGTTGGCTACACCTTC. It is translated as CASSFPQGVGYTF.

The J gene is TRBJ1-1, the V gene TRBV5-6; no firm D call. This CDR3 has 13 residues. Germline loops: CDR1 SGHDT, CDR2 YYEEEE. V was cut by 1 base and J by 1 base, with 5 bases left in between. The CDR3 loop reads CASSLSQNTEAFF. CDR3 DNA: TGTGCCAGCAGCTTGTCACAGAACACTGAAGCTTTCTTT. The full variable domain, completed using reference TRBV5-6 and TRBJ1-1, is DAGVTQSPTHLIKTRGQQVTLRCSPKSGHDTVSWYQQALGQGPQFIFQYYEEEERQRGNFPDRFSGHQFPNYSSELNVNALLLGDSALYLCASSLSQNTEAFFGQGTRLTVV.

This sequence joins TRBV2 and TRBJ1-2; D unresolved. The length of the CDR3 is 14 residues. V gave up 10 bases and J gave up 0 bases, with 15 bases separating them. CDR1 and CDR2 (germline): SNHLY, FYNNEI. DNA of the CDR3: TGTGCCACCTTAAACTCTTTAACTAACTATGGCTACACCTTC. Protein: CATLNSLTNYGYTF.

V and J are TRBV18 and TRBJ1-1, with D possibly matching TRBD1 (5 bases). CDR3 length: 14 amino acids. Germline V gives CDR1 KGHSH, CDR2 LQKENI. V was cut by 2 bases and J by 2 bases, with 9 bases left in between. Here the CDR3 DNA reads TGTGCCAGCTCACCAGGACAAATCAACACTGAAGCTTTCTTT. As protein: CASSPGQINTEAFF.

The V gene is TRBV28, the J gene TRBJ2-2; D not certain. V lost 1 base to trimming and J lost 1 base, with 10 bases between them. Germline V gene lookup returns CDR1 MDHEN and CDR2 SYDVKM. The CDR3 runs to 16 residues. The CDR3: CASSLSPGLNTGELFF. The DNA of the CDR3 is TGTGCCAGCAGTTTATCCCCGGGCCTGAACACCGGGGAGCTGTTTTTT.

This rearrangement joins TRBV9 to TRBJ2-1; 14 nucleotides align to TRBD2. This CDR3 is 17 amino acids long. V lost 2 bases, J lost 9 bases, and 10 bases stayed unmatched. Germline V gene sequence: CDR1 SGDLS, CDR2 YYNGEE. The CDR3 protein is CASSVGTSGSYNGEQFF. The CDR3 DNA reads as TGTGCCAGCAGCGTTGGGACTAGCGGGAGTTATAATGGTGAGCAGTTCTTC.

The CDR3 DNA follows: TGCGCCAGCAGCGCCAGTGACGGATACAATGAGCAGTTCTTC. It translates to CASSASDGYNEQFF. The J gene is TRBJ2-1, the V gene TRBV5-1; no clear D gene. CDR3 length: 14 amino acids. The germline V and J ends were trimmed by 4 bases and 4 bases, with 12 bases remaining between them. Per the germline V gene, CDR1 is SGHRS and CDR2 is YFSETQ.

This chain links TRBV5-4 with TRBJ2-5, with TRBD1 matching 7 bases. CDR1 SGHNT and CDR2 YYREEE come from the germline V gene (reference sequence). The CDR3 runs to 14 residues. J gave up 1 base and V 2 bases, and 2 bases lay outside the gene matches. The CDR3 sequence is CASSFRGFQETQYF. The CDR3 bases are TGTGCCAGCAGCTTCAGGGGGTTCCAAGAGACCCAGTACTTC.

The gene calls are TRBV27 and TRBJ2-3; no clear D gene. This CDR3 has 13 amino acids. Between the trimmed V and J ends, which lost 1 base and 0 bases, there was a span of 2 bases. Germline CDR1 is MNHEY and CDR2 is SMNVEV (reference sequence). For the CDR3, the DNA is TGTGCCAGCAGTTTATGGAGCACAGATACGCAGTATTTT. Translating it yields CASSLWSTDTQYF.

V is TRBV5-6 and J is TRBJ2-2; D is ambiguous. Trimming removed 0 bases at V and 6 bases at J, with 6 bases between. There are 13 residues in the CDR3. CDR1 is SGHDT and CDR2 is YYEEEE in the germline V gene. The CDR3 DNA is TGTGCCAGCAGCTTGGCTGGTCCCGGGGAGCTGTTTTTT. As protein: CASSLAGPGELFF.

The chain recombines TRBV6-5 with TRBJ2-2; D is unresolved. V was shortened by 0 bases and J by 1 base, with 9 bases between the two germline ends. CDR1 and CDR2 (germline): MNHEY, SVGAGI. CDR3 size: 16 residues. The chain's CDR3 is CASSYSITGNTGELFF. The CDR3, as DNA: TGTGCCAGCAGTTACTCGATTACTGGGAACACCGGGGAGCTGTTTTTT.

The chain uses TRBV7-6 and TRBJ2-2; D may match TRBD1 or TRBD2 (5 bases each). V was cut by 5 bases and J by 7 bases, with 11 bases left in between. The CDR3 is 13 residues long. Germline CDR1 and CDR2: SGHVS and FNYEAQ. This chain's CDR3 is CASSLGTIGELFF. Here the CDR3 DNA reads TGTGCCAGCAGCCTTGGGACGATCGGGGAGCTGTTTTTT. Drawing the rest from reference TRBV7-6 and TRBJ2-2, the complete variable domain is GAGVSQSPRYKVTKRGQDVALRCDPISGHVSLYWYRQALGQGPEFLTYFNYEAQQDKSGLPNDRFSAERPEGSISTLTIQRTEQRDSAMYRCASSLGTIGELFFGEGSRLTVL.

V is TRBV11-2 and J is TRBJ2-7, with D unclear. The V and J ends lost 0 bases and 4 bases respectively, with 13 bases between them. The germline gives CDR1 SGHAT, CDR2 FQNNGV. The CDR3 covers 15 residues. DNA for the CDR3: TGTGCCAGCAGCTTAGACCCAGGTGCAGCTTACGAGCAGTACGTC. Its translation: CASSLDPGAAYEQYV.

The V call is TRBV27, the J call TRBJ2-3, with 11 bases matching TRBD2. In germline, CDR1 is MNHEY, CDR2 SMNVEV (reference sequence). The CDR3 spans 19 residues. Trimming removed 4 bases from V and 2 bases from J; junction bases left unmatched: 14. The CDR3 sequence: CASSSPTSGSLDNTDTQYF. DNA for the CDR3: TGTGCCAGCAGTTCCCCCACTAGCGGGAGTCTGGATAACACAGATACGCAGTATTTT.

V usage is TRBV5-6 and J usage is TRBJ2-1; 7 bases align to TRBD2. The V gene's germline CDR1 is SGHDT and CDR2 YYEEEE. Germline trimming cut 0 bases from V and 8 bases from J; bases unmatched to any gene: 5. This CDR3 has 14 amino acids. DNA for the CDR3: TGTGCCAGCAGCTTGGGCGGGAGTAACTATGAGCAGTTCTTC. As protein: CASSLGGSNYEQFF.

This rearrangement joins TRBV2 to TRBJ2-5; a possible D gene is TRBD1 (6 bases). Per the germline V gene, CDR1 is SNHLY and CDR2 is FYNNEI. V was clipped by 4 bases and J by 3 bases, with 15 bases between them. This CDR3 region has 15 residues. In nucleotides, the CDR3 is TGTGCCAGCAGTGTGTTTGGACAGAATGAAGAGACCCAGTACTTC. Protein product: CASSVFGQNEETQYF.

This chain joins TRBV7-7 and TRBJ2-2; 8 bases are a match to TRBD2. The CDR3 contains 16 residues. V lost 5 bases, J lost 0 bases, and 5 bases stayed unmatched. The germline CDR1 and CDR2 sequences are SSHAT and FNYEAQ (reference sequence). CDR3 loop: CASSPSGSANTGELFF. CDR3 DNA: TGTGCCAGCAGCCCAAGCGGGAGCGCGAACACCGGGGAGCTGTTTTTT.

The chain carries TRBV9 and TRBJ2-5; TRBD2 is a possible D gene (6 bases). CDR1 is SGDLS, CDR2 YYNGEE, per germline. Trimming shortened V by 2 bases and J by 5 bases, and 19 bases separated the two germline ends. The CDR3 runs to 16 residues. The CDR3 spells CASSVSGTPTVETQYF. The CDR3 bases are TGTGCCAGCAGCGTTTCCGGGACTCCCACGGTGGAGACCCAGTACTTC.

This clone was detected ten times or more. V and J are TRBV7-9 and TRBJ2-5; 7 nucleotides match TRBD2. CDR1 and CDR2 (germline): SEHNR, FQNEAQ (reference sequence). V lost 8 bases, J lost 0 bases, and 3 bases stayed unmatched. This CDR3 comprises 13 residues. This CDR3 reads CASRRGDQETQYF. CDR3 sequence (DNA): TGTGCCAGCCGCCGGGGGGACCAAGAGACCCAGTACTTC.

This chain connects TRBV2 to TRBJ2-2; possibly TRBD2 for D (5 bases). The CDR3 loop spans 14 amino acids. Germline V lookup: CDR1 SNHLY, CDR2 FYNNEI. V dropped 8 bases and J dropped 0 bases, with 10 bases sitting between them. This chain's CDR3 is CASPTEANTGELFF. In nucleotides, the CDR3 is TGTGCCAGCCCGACGGAGGCGAACACCGGGGAGCTGTTTTTT.

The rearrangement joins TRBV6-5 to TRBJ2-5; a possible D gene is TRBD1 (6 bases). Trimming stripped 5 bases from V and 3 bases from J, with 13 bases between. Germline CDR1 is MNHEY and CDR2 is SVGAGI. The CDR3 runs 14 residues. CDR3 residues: CASSLGHGEETQYF. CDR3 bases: TGTGCCAGCAGTCTGGGACATGGGGAAGAGACCCAGTACTTC.